This T cell receptor beta chain was captured in a study of cytomegalovirus exposure and HLA in healthy donors (dated by TCRdb to about 2017). Broadly, across the study: In an earlier analysis of roughly 500 of the donors, 276 Gb of sequence data and just under 120 million unique TCR beta sequences from 150 million to 200 million T cells were reported. About 310 gigabases of sequencing data and approximately 80 million unique TCR sequences were included in an early release covering 550 to 650 HLA-typed donors. Among the approximately 420 genotyped donors, about 83% belonged to the genetic ancestry cluster associated with self-reported Caucasian donors. The study aimed to test whether cataloging public T cell receptors could reveal signatures of past pathogen exposure. The study profiled the T cell repertoires of hundreds of subjects by immunosequencing and related them to cytomegalovirus serostatus. A separate validation cohort of over 95 different subjects was used in addition to the roughly 640-subject first cohort. High-throughput TCR immunosequencing, statistical association of individual TCRs with disease status, and machine learning were combined to predict cytomegalovirus infection status. To study patterns of TCR occurrence, a later analysis re-analyzed previously published TCR beta repertoires from just over 650 donors and added high-resolution HLA genotyping. Rather than drawing on any new phenotypic data, the later analysis identified candidate immune exposures from TCR beta sequences and the way those sequences occurred across donors. To decide whether each TCR beta V gene segment behaved as functional or pseudogenic, an earlier analysis of 587 of the donors relied on high-throughput TCR beta sequencing. Donor age, sex, ethnicity and CMV serostatus were compiled alongside the repertoire data. Genome-wide SNP genotypes for about 55% of the roughly 670 donors were used in a later genetic analysis, which treated that subset as a discovery cohort. All discovery cohort repertoires had been generated on a single sequencing platform. Class I and class II HLA loci were covered by the typing at four-digit resolution. Typing coverage varied by locus: roughly 629-640 donors for A, B, C, DRB1 and DQB1; approximately 560 for DQA1; about 570 for DPA1; around 490 for DPB1. Roughly five DR-DQ haplotypes were treated as single units for association and clustering because of strong linkage in the cohort. On average, approximately 250,000 unique TCR beta nucleotide sequences were sequenced per donor among some 420 genotyped donors of the cohort, with roughly 18% of those sequences being non-productive.

This clone is a singleton in its sample. Its recognized antigen is unknown. It has no much larger one-base neighbor in the sample; base qualities were not kept. The cohort was made up of several hundred healthy bone marrow donors. At the time of sampling, every cohort member was nominally healthy, though immune exposures that went unrecorded were likely present. Of the approximately 700 cohort members, more than 250 had a positive CMV serostatus and about 400 had a negative one, while no CMV serostatus was recorded for the donor. Every donor gave a peripheral blood sample, and the peripheral blood mononuclear cells from that sample were used for TCR beta sequencing. Genomic DNA extraction from the blood cell samples was performed with the Qiagen DNeasy Blood Extraction Kit. Receptors were amplified or captured by the immunoSEQ multiplex PCR assay. The multiplex PCR relied on a mix of 60 forward primers for TCR Vbeta segments and 13 reverse primers for TCR Jbeta segments. A multiplex PCR assay on genomic DNA amplified the CDR3 region of rearranged TCR beta genes. The amplified TCR beta libraries were sequenced on the Illumina HiSeq System as 87-base-pair reads. For the original study's pipeline: Across the 670 or so repertoires, a later analysis counted 78 million or so unique TCR beta chains, approximately 12 million of which were shared by at least two donors. To remove PCR and sequencing errors, raw reads were error-corrected and collapsed into unique sequences using a nearest-neighbor algorithm that merged closely related sequences. V, D and J gene segments were assigned by aligning CDR3 sequences to IMGT reference sequences. For a sequence to be retained, a match of at least six nucleotides to both a V gene segment and a J gene segment was required. A rearrangement counted as productive if the CDR3 had no stop codons and remained in frame with V and J, and every other rearrangement counted as non-productive. CDR3 was defined by IMGT convention, running from the second conserved V-encoded cysteine to the conserved J-encoded phenylalanine. The earlier analysis of roughly 590 of the donors excluded any sequence lacking an unambiguous match to a single V gene segment. In an earlier analysis of a few hundred of the donors, a V segment was called functional when productive rearrangements were above 56.7%, and segregating when the standard deviation between donors exceeded 5%. A statistical classification framework was developed to diagnose cytomegalovirus status using the catalog of TCR beta chain sequences. In a later analysis, V and J genes were assigned by comparing TCR nucleotide sequences against IMGT/GENE-DB human TR gene sequences. The TCRdist pipeline was used in a later analysis to assign CDR3 sequences and most-parsimonious VDJ recombination scenarios. In a later analysis, each TCR beta chain was defined by its CDR3 amino acid sequence together with its V-gene family, and reads without a unique V-gene family were excluded. In a later analysis, some 600 highly shared, low-generation-probability nucleotide sequences were removed to address suspected cross-contamination and a sequencing artifact. A later analysis calculated a clonal expansion index for each public chain from normalized within-repertoire ranks of inferred template counts. In a later analysis, generation probabilities were computed with a VDJ recombination model fitted to out-of-frame rearrangements, and the resulting probabilities were checked against IGoR. Hypergeometric tests were used in a later analysis to score TCR-TCR, TCR-HLA and TCR-CMV co-occurrence, with a repertoire-size bias correction applied to the TCR pairs. False discovery rates were estimated in a later analysis by permuting HLA or CMV assignments 20 times. In a later analysis, co-occurring TCRs were grouped using DBSCAN, with TCRdist sequence similarity added in when clustering inside HLA-allele-positive subsets. Repertoires with fewer than 30,000 or more than 120,000 public chains, plus five repertoires with anomalous nucleotide sharing, were excluded from co-occurrence clustering. The table was pulled from immuneACCESS by TCRdb, which kept in-frame rearrangements only. Such tables lose some clones; where checked, under half of the loss comes from unresolved V genes, and the rest has no known cause. The DNA gave D and trimming, while V, J and clone size come from that table. For this sample there are around 130,000 clones; around 72% appear just once. Clones ranked in the top ten supply 2.5% to 3% of the sample.

Ends trimmed: V by 6 bases, J by 4 bases; bases unmatched to a gene: 8. Inclusive of the bounding cysteine and phenylalanine, the CDR3 is 15 residues long. Only the CDR3 region is kept as DNA, spanning 45 bases read in frame from base 1. CDR1 and CDR2 were assigned from the germline V gene (reference sequence) as MNHNY and SVGAGI. Study-wide conclusions, independent of this receptor: For the cohort, immune exposure information was limited to CMV serostatus. Compared with the approximately 600-donor mean, donors in an Asian-associated ancestry cluster had fewer N-insertions in productive TCRs, according to a later genetic analysis. Most CMV-associated TCR beta chains appeared to be HLA-restricted in a later analysis, and the HLA associations seemed to be driven largely by CMV exposure. A further reported finding was that TCR beta sequences accurately predicted the HLA-A and HLA-B alleles for most subjects in the first cohort. The study gave a list of about 170 TCR beta chains associated with cytomegalovirus. Some IMGT-functional V segments, including TRBV6-2 and TRBV6-3, could not be told apart with the 87-base-pair reads, so those segments were excluded. The earlier analysis of a few hundred of the donors excluded 15 to 20 rarely observed V segments, including chromosome 9 orphons, because counts were too low. Broadly in line with IMGT annotations, most TCR beta V segments showed up in productive rearrangements about 87% or about 30% of the time in an earlier analysis of around 600 of the donors. HLA typing was unavailable for some donors at each locus, so association tests used only the typed subset. In a later analysis, HLA-associated TCR beta chains were found to be more clonally expanded and to have lower generation probabilities than equally common non-associated chains. A few of the identified cytomegalovirus-associated TCR beta chains were confirmed in vitro to be specific for cytomegalovirus antigens. Linkage disequilibrium might explain the correlated functional status among segregating V segments, but an unknown experimental factor could not be excluded. According to a later analysis, TCR association rates differed among HLA loci, with DRB1 alleles showing the most associated TCRs and HLA-C alleles showing the fewest. An association between a missense DCLRE1C variant and V-gene and J-gene trimming of TCR beta chains was found in a later genetic analysis and replicated in an independent cohort. Sequencing depth was assumed to be roughly uniform across donors in the presence/absence analyses, though that assumption may not hold. Several of the top co-occurrence clusters appeared to be linked to parvovirus B19, influenza, CMV and Epstein-Barr virus, according to a later analysis. A cluster of highly shared sequence variants was judged likely to be a technical artifact of the sequencing pipeline. It was suggested by the authors that the approach could potentially be generalized to other disease states and immunological phenotypes. The classifier was reported to diagnose cytomegalovirus status with high specificity and sensitivity in both the original cohort and the validation cohort. In a later analysis, around 15,000 TCR beta sequences were associated with specific HLA alleles at a false discovery rate of 0.05. The cohort was sequenced for TCR beta chains only, and without alpha or paired-chain data the features that could be detected were limited. Strong co-occurrence of HLA alleles, especially DR and DQ, made assigning TCR associations to individual alleles difficult. Across donors, most TCR sequences were observed very rarely, whereas some public TCRs were present in many individuals.

Sequencing input: PBMCs. Recombination linked TRBV6-6 to TRBJ2-3, and 9 junctional nucleotides match TRBD2. The sequence was obtained from a human donor in good health. The DNA sequence is as follows: TGTGCCAGCAGCCGAGGACTAGCGAGGCCAGATACGCAGTATTTT. Its translation is CASSRGLARPDTQYF.